This is a list of T cell receptor beta chains from one sample in a study of early stage breast cancer tumors. Clones were sequenced by immunoSEQ multiplex PCR, and TCRdb holds only the in-frame ones, with some missing. This table holds roughly 34,000 clones, 70% to 85% found once. The sample comprised blood. All receptors come from a person between 55 and 70 years old with breast cancer. Both conserved end residues are part of each CDR3. A D gene is named only where the DNA matches it firmly. Size tells how often a clone was seen (once, few, many) or the class of an expanded clone, and some rows leave it out.

.	TRBV2	TRBJ1-1	.	CASSEWQKAFF	TGTGCCAGCAGTGAATGGCAGAAAGCTTTCTTT
.	TRBV19	TRBJ1-1	.	CASSPLGTGNTEAFF	TGTGCCAGTAGTCCTCTCGGGACGGGGAACACTGAAGCTTTCTTT
TRBD2	TRBV4-1	TRBJ2-1	.	CASSPGGLAGGHEQFF	TGCGCCAGCAGCCCAGGGGGACTAGCGGGAGGTCATGAGCAGTTCTTC
.	TRBV28	TRBJ2-7	.	CASSLRPSYEQYF	TGTGCCAGCAGTTTGAGGCCGAGTTACGAGCAGTACTTC
TRBD1	TRBV11-2	TRBJ2-7	.	CASSLGGTGFGEQYF	TGTGCCAGCAGCTTAGGGGGGACAGGTTTTGGGGAGCAGTACTTC
.	TRBV2	TRBJ2-7	.	CASSGAYEQYF	TGTGCCAGCAGTGGGGCCTACGAGCAATACTTC
.	TRBV7-6	TRBJ1-3	.	CASSLAQQGNTIYF	TGTGCCAGCAGCTTGGCCCAACAAGGGAACACCATATATTTT
.	TRBV28	TRBJ2-2	.	CASSSPVGGGLNTGELFF	TGTGCCAGCAGTTCCCCGGTAGGGGGGGGTTTGAACACCGGGGAGCTGTTTTTT
.	TRBV7-9	TRBJ1-2	.	CASSLSGSGSNYGYTF	TGTGCCAGCAGCTTAAGTGGGTCAGGATCAAACTATGGCTACACCTTC
TRBD1	TRBV4-1	TRBJ2-7	.	CASSPPGTGKLKQYF	TGCGCCAGCAGCCCCCCCGGGACAGGGAAACTCAAGCAGTACTTC
.	TRBV5-1	TRBJ1-1	.	CASSFGARNTEAFF	TGCGCCAGCAGCTTCGGGGCGCGGAACACTGAAGCTTTCTTT
.	TRBV7-9	TRBJ2-7	few	CASSPDRLEQYF	TGTGCCAGCAGTCCCGACCGTCTCGAGCAGTACTTC
TRBD2	TRBV28	TRBJ2-3	.	CASSPMGLAGGPRDTQYF	TGTGCCAGCAGCCCCATGGGACTAGCGGGAGGGCCCAGGGATACGCAGTATTTT
.	TRBV5-8	TRBJ1-5	.	CASSPGTGHSNQPQHF	TGTGCCAGCAGCCCGGGGACGGGGCATAGCAATCAGCCCCAGCATTTT
TRBD2	TRBV2	TRBJ2-5	once	CASSEALSGGQTQYF	TGTGCCAGCAGTGAGGCGCTCTCGGGAGGCCAGACCCAGTACTTC
TRBD1	TRBV12-5	TRBJ1-4	.	CASGLVLGTGVHEKLFF	TGTGCTAGTGGTTTGGTACTCGGGACAGGGGTCCATGAAAAACTGTTTTTT
.	TRBV7-3	TRBJ2-2	few	CASSGGGELFF	TGTGCCAGCAGCGGTGGTGGGGAGCTGTTTTTT
TRBD1	TRBV5-1	TRBJ1-1	.	CASSGGDRETTEAFF	TGCGCCAGCAGCGGCGGGGACAGGGAGACCACTGAAGCTTTCTTT
TRBD2	TRBV6-1	TRBJ2-7	.	CASSEPGRVYEQYF	TGTGCCAGCAGTGAACCCGGGAGGGTCTACGAGCAGTACTTC
TRBD1	TRBV5-4	TRBJ1-5	few	CASSSDRDQPQHF	TGTGCCAGCAGCTCTGACAGGGATCAGCCCCAGCATTTT
TRBD1	TRBV7-6	TRBJ1-2	few	CASSLVTGGNGYTF	TGTGCCAGCAGCTTAGTTACAGGGGGGAATGGCTACACCTTC
.	TRBV6-1	TRBJ2-2	.	CASSEWDGAGELFF	TGTGCCAGCAGTGAATGGGATGGGGCCGGGGAGCTGTTTTTT
TRBD1	TRBV7-8	TRBJ2-2	.	CATSRQGVTGELFF	TGTGCCACTTCAAGACAGGGGGTTACCGGGGAGCTGTTTTTT
TRBD1	TRBV2	TRBJ1-3	.	CASSPTGGRNTIYF	TGTGCCAGCAGTCCGACAGGGGGTCGAAACACCATATATTTT
TRBD1	TRBV27	TRBJ2-7	.	CASSPGTGGYEQYF	TGTGCCAGCAGTCCCGGGACAGGGGGTTACGAGCAGTACTTC
.	TRBV28	TRBJ2-7	.	CASSFSRYEQYF	TGTGCCAGCAGTTTTTCACGATACGAGCAGTACTTC
TRBD2	TRBV4-2	TRBJ2-1	.	CASSASGGGTYNEQFF	TGTGCCAGCAGCGCTAGCGGGGGGGGGACCTACAATGAGCAGTTCTTC